The clone carrying this T cell receptor (beta chain) was counted once. Its antigen remains unknown. The assay was immunoSEQ multiplex PCR, and TCRdb's table has in-frame clones only and misses some. The top ten hold less than 9% of the sample, which has about 68,000 clones, approximately 91% seen once. This record comes from a study of T cell responses to AZD1222 COVID-19 vaccine. Study-level results: After the peak T cell response, and only then, were repertoires sampled. Donor demographics were predominantly white British with a female majority; clonal diversity may be underestimated. When two AZD1222 doses had been given, Spike-specific TCR breadth and depth rose.

The CDR3 has 15 residues. From germline, CDR1 is LNHDA and CDR2 SQIVND (reference sequence). V lost 5 bases, J lost 5 bases, and 3 bases stayed unmatched. The sequence came from an adult in good health. The rearrangement uses TRBV19 and TRBJ1-4; the match to TRBD1 covers 12 bases. This material consisted of peripheral blood, taken on day 0 of AZD1222 vaccination. CDR3 bases: TGTGCCAGTAGTGATGGGACAGGGGGCAATGAAAAACTGTTTTTT. It is translated as CASSDGTGGNEKLFF. The full variable domain, rest sourced from reference TRBV19 and TRBJ1-4, is DGGITQSPKYLFRKEGQNVTLSCEQNLNHDAMYWYRQDPGQGLRLIYYSQIVNDFQKGDIAEGYSVSREKKESFPLTVTSAQKNPTAFYLCASSDGTGGNEKLFFGSGTQLSVL.